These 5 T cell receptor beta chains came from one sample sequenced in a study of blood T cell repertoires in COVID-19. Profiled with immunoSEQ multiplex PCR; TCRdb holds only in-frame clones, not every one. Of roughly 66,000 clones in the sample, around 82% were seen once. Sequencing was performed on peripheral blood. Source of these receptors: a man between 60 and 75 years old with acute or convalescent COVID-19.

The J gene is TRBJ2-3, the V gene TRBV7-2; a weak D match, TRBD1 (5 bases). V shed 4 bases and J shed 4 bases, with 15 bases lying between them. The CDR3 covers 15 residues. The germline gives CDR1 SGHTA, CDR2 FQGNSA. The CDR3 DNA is TGTGCCAGCAGCTCGAGACAGAATCGGGCAGATACGCAGTATTTT. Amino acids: CASSSRQNRADTQYF.

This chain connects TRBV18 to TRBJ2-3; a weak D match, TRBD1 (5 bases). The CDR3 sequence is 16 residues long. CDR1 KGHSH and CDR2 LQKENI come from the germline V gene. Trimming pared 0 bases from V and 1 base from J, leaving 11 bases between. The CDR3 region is CASSPPSQGGTDTQYF. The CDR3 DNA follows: TGTGCCAGCTCACCACCATCCCAGGGCGGCACAGATACGCAGTATTTT.

CDR3 residues: CASSSYRGATDTQYF. The CDR3, as DNA: TGTGCCAGCAGCTCCTACCGGGGGGCTACAGATACGCAGTATTTT. The rearrangement joins TRBV7-9 to TRBJ2-3, with D tentatively TRBD2 (7 bases). CDR3 size: 15 residues. The V end lost 4 bases, the J end lost 3 bases, and 14 bases lay between the germline ends. Germline lookup yields CDR1 SEHNR and CDR2 FQNEAQ (reference sequence).

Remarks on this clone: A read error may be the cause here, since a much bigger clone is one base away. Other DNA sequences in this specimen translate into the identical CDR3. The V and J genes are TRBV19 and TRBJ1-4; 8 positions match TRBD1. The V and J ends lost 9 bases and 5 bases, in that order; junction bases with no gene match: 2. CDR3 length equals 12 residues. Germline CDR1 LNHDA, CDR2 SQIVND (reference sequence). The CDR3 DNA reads TGTGCCAGCCGGACAGGGAATGAAAAACTGTTTTTT. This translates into CASRTGNEKLFF.

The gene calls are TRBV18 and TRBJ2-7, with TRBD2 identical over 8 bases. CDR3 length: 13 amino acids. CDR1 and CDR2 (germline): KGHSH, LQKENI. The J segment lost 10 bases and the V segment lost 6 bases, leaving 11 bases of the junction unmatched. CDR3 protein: CASSREGRGEQYV. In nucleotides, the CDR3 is TGTGCCAGCTCCCGGGAGGGTAGGGGAGAACAGTACGTC.